This T cell receptor (beta chain) was recovered during a study of blood T cell repertoires in COVID-19. Measured with immunoSEQ multiplex PCR; TCRdb has only the in-frame clones, and not every one. The data contain approximately 220,000 clones, about four fifths of them singletons. The CDR3 length is 15 residues. Germline V gene lookup returns CDR1 SGHTA and CDR2 FQGTGA. The V end lost 6 bases, the J end lost 4 bases, and 15 bases lay between the germline ends. The sequence was collected from a woman of 80 years or more with acute or convalescent COVID-19. This rearrangement joins TRBV7-3 to TRBJ2-2; TRBD1 might be the D (6 bases). The sequenced sample was peripheral blood. CDR3 loop: CASSPTGSSTGELFF. The CDR3 coding sequence is TGTGCCAGCAGTCCAACAGGGTCGAGCACCGGGGAGCTGTTTTTT. The whole variable domain, remainder taken from reference TRBV7-3 and TRBJ2-2, is GAGVSQTPSNKVTEKGKYVELRCDPISGHTALYWYRQSLGQGPEFLIYFQGTGAADDSGLPNDRFFAVRPEGSVSTLKIQRTERGDSAVYLCASSPTGSSTGELFFGEGSRLTVL.